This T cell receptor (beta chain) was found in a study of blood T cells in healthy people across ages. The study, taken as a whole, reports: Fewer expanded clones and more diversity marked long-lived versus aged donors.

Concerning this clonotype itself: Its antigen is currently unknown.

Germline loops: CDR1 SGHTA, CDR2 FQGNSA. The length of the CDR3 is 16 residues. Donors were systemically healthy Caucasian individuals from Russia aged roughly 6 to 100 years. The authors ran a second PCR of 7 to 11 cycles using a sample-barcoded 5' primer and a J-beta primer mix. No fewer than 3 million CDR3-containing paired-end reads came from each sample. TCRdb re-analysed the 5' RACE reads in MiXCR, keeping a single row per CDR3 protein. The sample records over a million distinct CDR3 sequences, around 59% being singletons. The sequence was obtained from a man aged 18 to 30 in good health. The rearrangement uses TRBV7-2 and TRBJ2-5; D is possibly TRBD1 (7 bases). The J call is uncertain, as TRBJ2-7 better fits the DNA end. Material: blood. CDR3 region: CASSFFSGGGAYEQYF. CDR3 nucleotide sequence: TGTGCCAGCAGCTTTTTCAGCGGAGGGGGCGCGTACGAGCAGTACTTC.